This is a list of T cell receptor beta chains from one sample in a study of blood T cell repertoires in COVID-19. Only in-frame clones appear in the TCRdb table, and some are missing; sequencing was by immunoSEQ multiplex PCR. Among over 85,000 clones listed, just over 85% were seen once. Sample: peripheral blood. The receptors originated from a woman aged 70-85 years with acute or convalescent COVID-19. CDR3s include the opening cysteine and the closing phenylalanine or tryptophan. The order of the fields is D gene, J gene, V gene, clone size, CDR3 DNA, CDR3 protein. The D gene is left open where the match is weak. Clone size, where shown, is once, few, many, or a class for clones that have expanded.

- | TRBJ2-1 | TRBV11-3 | - | TGTGCCAGCAGCTTGATGGGCCACTCCTACAATGAGCAGTTCTTC | CASSLMGHSYNEQFF
TRBD1 | TRBJ2-1 | TRBV7-2 | - | TGTGCCAGCAGCTTATACAGGGGGGTTAGCTCCTACAATGAGCAGTTCTTC | CASSLYRGVSSYNEQFF
TRBD1 | TRBJ2-7 | TRBV9 | - | TGTGCCAGCAGCGTAACAACAGGGGGCCCCTACGAGCAGTACTTC | CASSVTTGGPYEQYF
TRBD2 | TRBJ2-2 | TRBV4-2 | - | TGTGCCAGCAGCCCACTAGCGGGCGGCGGGGAGCTGTTTTTT | CASSPLAGGGELFF
TRBD1 | TRBJ2-1 | TRBV5-1 | - | TGCGCCAGCAGCTCCCCCGGACAGGGGGCGCCGAGCTCCTACAATGAGCAGTTCTTC | CASSSPGQGAPSSYNEQFF
- | TRBJ2-7 | TRBV6-4 | - | TGTGCCAGCAGTGAATCTAGCCCTACAACCTACGAGCAGTACTTC | CASSESSPTTYEQYF
TRBD2 | TRBJ2-5 | TRBV7-2 | - | TGTGCCAGCAGCTTAGTTTCGGGACTAGTGCCAGAGACCCAGTACTTC | CASSLVSGLVPETQYF
- | TRBJ1-3 | TRBV27 | - | TGTGCCAGCAGTTTATACGGGGGGCAAGCTGGAAACACCATATATTTT | CASSLYGGQAGNTIYF
TRBD1 | TRBJ2-7 | TRBV30 | - | TGTGCCTGGAGGGCCCCGGGACAGGGGGATTACGAGCAGTACTTC | CAWRAPGQGDYEQYF
TRBD1 | TRBJ1-2 | TRBV28 | - | TGTGCCAGCAGTCAATATACCGGGACAGGGCTCGGCTATGGCTACACCTTC | CASSQYTGTGLGYGYTF
TRBD2 | TRBJ2-2 | TRBV4-1 | - | TGCGCCAGCAGCGAGGGACTACTTAAAGCAACCGGGGAGCTGTTTTTT | CASSEGLLKATGELFF
TRBD1 | TRBJ2-5 | TRBV5-1 | - | TGCGCCAGCAGCTTGGAGGGACAGGCCCCCCAAGAGACCCAGTACTTC | CASSLEGQAPQETQYF
TRBD2 | TRBJ2-7 | TRBV9 | - | TGTGCCAGCAGCGTAGGTCTAGCGGGAAGGTACGAGCAGTACTTC | CASSVGLAGRYEQYF
TRBD2 | TRBJ2-7 | TRBV5-1 | once | TGCGCCAGCAGCTTTTGGGCGGGGGTCCCCTACGAGCAGTACTTC | CASSFWAGVPYEQYF
TRBD1 | TRBJ2-7 | TRBV19 | - | TGTGCCAGTAGTGCGAGACAGGGCCTGGGCTACGAGCAGTACTTC | CASSARQGLGYEQYF
- | TRBJ2-3 | TRBV28 | - | TGTGCCAGCAGCCAGATATCAAGTACAGATACGCAGTATTTT | CASSQISSTDTQYF
- | TRBJ2-5 | TRBV6-5 | - | TGTGCCAGCGGCAGAGAGACCCAGTACTTC | CASGRETQYF
- | TRBJ2-5 | TRBV5-1 | - | TGCGCCAGCAGCTTGCAGGGGCCCTCCGAGACCCAGTACTTC | CASSLQGPSETQYF
- | TRBJ2-1 | TRBV30 | - | TGTGCCTGGAGTTCGGGGGGCCGTTCCTACAATGAGCAGTTCTTC | CAWSSGGRSYNEQFF
- | TRBJ1-6 | TRBV9 | - | TGTGCCAGCAGCGTAGGAGGTTATTCACCCCTCCACTTT | CASSVGGYSPLHF
- | TRBJ1-2 | TRBV7-3 | - | TGTGCCAGCAGCCCGGAGGCGAGCTATGGCTACACCTTC | CASSPEASYGYTF
- | TRBJ2-3 | TRBV6-1 | few | TGTGCCAGCAGTGAAGCTTATTCGGATACGCAGTATTTT | CASSEAYSDTQYF
- | TRBJ2-7 | TRBV5-8 | - | TGTGCCAGCAGCTTGGGGGGCACTTGGCCCACCTACGAGCAGTACTTC | CASSLGGTWPTYEQYF
TRBD2 | TRBJ2-1 | TRBV4-1 | - | TGCGCCAGCAGCCGGGAGGGACTAGCGGGGGGTTCCTACAATGAGCAGTTCTTC | CASSREGLAGGSYNEQFF
TRBD1 | TRBJ2-7 | TRBV28 | once | TGTGCCAGCAGTTTATATGACAGGGGGAGCTCCTACGAGCAGTACTTC | CASSLYDRGSSYEQYF
- | TRBJ2-1 | TRBV7-9 | many | TGTGCCAGCACCGTAGATCCCAACTTTTCCCATGAGCAGTTCTTC | CASTVDPNFSHEQFF
TRBD1 | TRBJ1-2 | TRBV3-1/TRBV3-2 | once | TGTGCCAGCAGCCCAGGGACAGCGCTCTACACCTTC | CASSPGTALYTF
- | TRBJ1-6 | TRBV5-6 | - | TGTGCCAGCAGCACAGGGTTGGGTAATTCACCCCTCCACTTT | CASSTGLGNSPLHF
TRBD1 | TRBJ1-2 | TRBV5-1 | - | TGCGCCAGCAGCTTACCAGGACAGGGCAACTATGGCTACACCTTC | CASSLPGQGNYGYTF
TRBD1 | TRBJ2-1 | TRBV14 | once | TGTGCCAGCAGCCAGGGACAGATCAATGAGCAGTTCTTC | CASSQGQINEQFF
- | TRBJ2-1 | TRBV27 | - | TGTGCCAGCGCACCGACGAGGGTCAATGAGCAGTTCTTC | CASAPTRVNEQFF
TRBD1 | TRBJ1-4 | TRBV28 | - | TGTGCCAGCAGTTCCCAGGTGGGACAGGGTGAAAAACTGTTTTTT | CASSSQVGQGEKLFF
TRBD1 | TRBJ1-1 | TRBV12-3/TRBV12-4 | - | TGTGCCAGCAGATATGGGACAGCGACAAAAGCTTTCTTT | CASRYGTATKAFF
TRBD1 | TRBJ2-2 | TRBV18 | - | TGTGCCAGCTCACCCGGGACAGGGGCCGTAGCCGGGGAGCTGTTTTTT | CASSPGTGAVAGELFF
- | TRBJ2-2 | TRBV21-1 | - | TGTGCCAGCAGCCGGGGGCTAGCGGGAGGGCAAAACGGGGAGCTGTTTTTT | CASSRGLAGGQNGELFF
- | TRBJ1-1 | TRBV15 | - | TGTGCCACCAGCAGATTACAGAACACTGAAGCTTTCTTT | CATSRLQNTEAFF
- | TRBJ1-2 | TRBV30 | - | TGTGCCTGGAGTGTACAGGGAATCCCCTATGGCTACACCTTC | CAWSVQGIPYGYTF
TRBD1 | TRBJ2-7 | TRBV18 | - | TGTGCCAGCTCAACCGGGACAGACTACGAGCAGTACTTC | CASSTGTDYEQYF
- | TRBJ1-5 | TRBV6-1 | - | TGTGCCAGCAGTGATCGTCGGGCCCAGCATTTT | CASSDRRAQHF
- | TRBJ2-1 | TRBV12-3/TRBV12-4 | - | TGTGCCAGCTGCCGGGCTAGCGCCAATGAGCAGTTCTTC | CASCRASANEQFF